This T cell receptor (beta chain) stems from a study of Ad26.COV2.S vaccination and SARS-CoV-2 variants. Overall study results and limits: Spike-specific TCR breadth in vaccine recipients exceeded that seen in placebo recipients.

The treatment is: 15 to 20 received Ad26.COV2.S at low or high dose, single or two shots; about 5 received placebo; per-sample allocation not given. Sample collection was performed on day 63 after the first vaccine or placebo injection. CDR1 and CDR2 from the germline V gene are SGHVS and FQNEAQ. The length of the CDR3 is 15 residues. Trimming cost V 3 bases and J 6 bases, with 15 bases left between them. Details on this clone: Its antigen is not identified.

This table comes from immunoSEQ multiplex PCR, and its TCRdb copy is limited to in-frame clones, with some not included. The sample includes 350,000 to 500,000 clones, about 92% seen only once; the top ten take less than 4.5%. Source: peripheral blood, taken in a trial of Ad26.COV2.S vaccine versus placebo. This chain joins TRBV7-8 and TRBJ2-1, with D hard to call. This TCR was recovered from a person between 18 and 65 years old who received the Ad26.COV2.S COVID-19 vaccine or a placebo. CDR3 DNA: TGTGCCAGCAGCTTTTGGCTCCACCGTTCCAATGAGCAGTTCTTC. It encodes CASSFWLHRSNEQFF.